This T cell receptor (beta chain) was sequenced during a study of cytomegalovirus exposure and HLA in healthy donors. Using immunoSEQ multiplex PCR, the repertoire was profiled, and TCRdb retains in-frame clones only, with some absent. The table lists about 66,000 clones, approximately 97% of them singletons. V lost 6 bases and J lost 5, with 11 bases in between. The germline V gene has CDR1 MNHNS and CDR2 SASEGT. The CDR3 consists of 12 residues. This clone was seen a handful of times. Its antigen remains unidentified. Points from the study as a whole: Associated with cytomegalovirus, according to the listing, were 150 to 200 TCR beta chains.

The source material was PBMCs. This sequence originates from a woman aged 18 to 35 in good health and CMV-seropositive. The chain is built from TRBV6-1 and TRBJ2-7; D possibly corresponds to TRBD2 (5 bases). The CDR3 here is CASRRTEDEQYF. The CDR3 region has the DNA TGTGCCAGCAGGCGAACGGAGGACGAGCAGTACTTC.